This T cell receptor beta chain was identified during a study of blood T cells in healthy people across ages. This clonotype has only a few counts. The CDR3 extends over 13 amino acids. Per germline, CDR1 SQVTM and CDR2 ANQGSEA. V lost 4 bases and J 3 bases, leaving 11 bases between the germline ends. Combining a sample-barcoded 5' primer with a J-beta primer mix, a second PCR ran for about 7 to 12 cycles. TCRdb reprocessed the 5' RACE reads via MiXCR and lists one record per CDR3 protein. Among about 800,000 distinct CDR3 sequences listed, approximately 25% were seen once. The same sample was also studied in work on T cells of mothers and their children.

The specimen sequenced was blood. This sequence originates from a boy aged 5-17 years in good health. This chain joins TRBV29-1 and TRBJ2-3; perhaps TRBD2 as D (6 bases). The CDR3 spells CSVGGLKTDTQYF. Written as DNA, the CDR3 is TGCAGCGTTGGCGGACTAAAAACAGATACGCAGTATTTT.